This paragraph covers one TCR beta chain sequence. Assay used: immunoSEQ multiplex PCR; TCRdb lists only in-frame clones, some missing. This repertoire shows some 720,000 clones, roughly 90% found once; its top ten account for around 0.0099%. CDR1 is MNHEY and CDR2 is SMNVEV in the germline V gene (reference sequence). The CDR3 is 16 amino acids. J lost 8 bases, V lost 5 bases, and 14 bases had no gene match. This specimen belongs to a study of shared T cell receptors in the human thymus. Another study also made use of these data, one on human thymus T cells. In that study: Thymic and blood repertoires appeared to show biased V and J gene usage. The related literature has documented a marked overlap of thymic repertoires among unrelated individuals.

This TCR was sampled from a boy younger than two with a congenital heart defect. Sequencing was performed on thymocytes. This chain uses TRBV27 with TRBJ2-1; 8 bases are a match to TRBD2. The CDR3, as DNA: TGTGCCAGCAGTGCAAAAGGTGCGGGAGGTTTCTATGAGCAGTTCTTC. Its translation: CASSAKGAGGFYEQFF.